The 4 T cell receptor beta chains in this list originate from one sample, sequenced in a study of T-cell reconstitution after alpha-beta-depleted transplantation in children. Preparing the TCRbeta library involved the use of unique molecular identifiers. TCRdb recomputed calls from the PCR reads with MiXCR, one row per CDR3 protein. This sample has 200,000 to 250,000 distinct CDR3 sequences, with roughly 8.1% found just once. The sequences come from PBMCs, mostly from graft donor cells, collected 360 days after TCRalphabeta/CD19-depleted stem cell transplant. The receptors derive from a male patient between 2 and 10 years old who had a stem cell transplant for acute myeloid leukemia, so the T cells may come from the graft donor.

This clonotype was counted between two and nine times. The chain couples TRBV12-3 or TRBV12-4 to TRBJ2-7; 8 positions match TRBD2. V shed 1 base, J shed 4 bases, and the junction held 6 bases outside the gene matches. CDR3 size: 15 residues. The chain's CDR3 is CASSLGPGGAYEQYV. For the CDR3, the DNA is TGTGCCAGCAGTTTAGGCCCCGGGGGGGCGTACGAGCAGTACGTC.

This clonotype was seen many times. The J gene is TRBJ2-1, the V gene TRBV7-8; D not resolved. V was clipped by 2 bases and J by 14 bases, with 16 bases between them. Per germline, CDR1 SGHVS and CDR2 FQNEAQ. The CDR3 length is 13 residues. The CDR3 sequence is CASSLMWTQVKFF. CDR3 nucleotides: TGTGCCAGCAGCTTAATGTGGACCCAGGTCAAGTTCTTC.

The V and J genes are TRBV5-1 and TRBJ2-5; TRBD1 aligns across 11 bases. The ends lost 3 bases at V and 4 bases at J; junction bases unmatched: 2. The CDR3 spans 14 residues. Germline CDR1 SGHRS, CDR2 YFSETQ. The CDR3 spells CASSWGQGGETQYF. The CDR3 bases are TGCGCCAGCAGCTGGGGACAGGGGGGAGAGACCCAGTACTTC. Complete variable domain (other parts from reference TRBV5-1 and TRBJ2-5): KAGVTQTPRYLIKTRGQQVTLSCSPISGHRSVSWYQQTPGQGLQFLFEYFSETQRNKGNFPGRFSGRQFSNSRSEMNVSTLELGDSALYLCASSWGQGGETQYFGPGTRLLVL.

This clonotype was counted many times. The CDR3 loop reads CASSKQGTGELFF. In nucleotides, the CDR3 is TGCGCCAGCAGCAAACAGGGGACCGGGGAGCTGTTTTTT. The genes are TRBV5-1 and TRBJ2-2, with TRBD1 matching over 7 bases. Per the germline V gene, CDR1 is SGHRS and CDR2 is YFSETQ. This CDR3 contains 13 residues. J was trimmed by 5 bases and V by 4 bases; bases with no gene match: 2.